The 6 T cell receptor beta chains below come from one sample, sequenced in a study of T cell responses to AZD1222 COVID-19 vaccine. Sequenced by immunoSEQ multiplex PCR; TCRdb stores in-frame clones only, minus some. The sample lists 88,000 or so clones; less than 90% were seen once. The sample here was peripheral blood, taken 28 days after the second AZD1222 dose. The receptors were gathered from an adult who received the AZD1222 COVID-19 vaccine.

V gene TRBV6-5 combines with J gene TRBJ1-1, with 10 positions matching TRBD1. The length of the CDR3 is 13 residues. CDR1 is MNHEY, CDR2 SVGAGI, per germline. The V and J ends lost 6 bases and 6 bases, in that order; junction bases with no gene match: 4. CDR3 in DNA: TGTGCCAGCAGCTGGACAGGGGGAGCTGAAGCTTTCTTT. Protein product: CASSWTGGAEAFF.

The chain couples TRBV6-5 to TRBJ2-7; TRBD2 might be the D (6 bases). From germline, CDR1 is MNHEY and CDR2 SVGAGI. V was pared by 5 bases and J by 5 bases, with 13 bases between. There are 13 residues in the CDR3. CDR3 amino acids: CASSPYGGNEQYF. CDR3 bases: TGTGCCAGCAGTCCCTATGGAGGGAACGAGCAGTACTTC.

The J gene is TRBJ2-7, the V gene TRBV4-1; tentative D call: TRBD1 (6 bases). From germline, CDR1 is MGHRA and CDR2 YSYEKL. The length of the CDR3 is 15 residues. The V gene lost 0 bases and the J gene lost 3 bases, with 12 bases spanning the gap. The CDR3 is CASSQDRGRGYEQYF. The CDR3 DNA follows: TGCGCCAGCAGCCAAGATCGCGGCAGGGGCTACGAGCAGTACTTC.

This chain uses TRBV19 with TRBJ1-2; D not resolved. Germline V gives CDR1 LNHDA, CDR2 SQIVND (reference sequence). The CDR3 is 14 amino acids. Deletions cut 5 bases from V and 4 bases from J, with 14 bases between. DNA for the CDR3: TGTGCCAGTAGTCTATCCGGGGTCTTCTATGGCTACACCTTC. Translated, it gives CASSLSGVFYGYTF.

This clone was counted only a few times. J is TRBJ1-1 and V is TRBV2; tentatively, D is TRBD1 (6 bases). Germline assignment: CDR1 SNHLY and CDR2 FYNNEI. Trimming took 8 bases from V and 7 from J, leaving 20 bases between them. The CDR3 is 14 residues long. The CDR3 spells CASLPPGGSLEAFF. The CDR3 coding sequence is TGTGCCAGCTTGCCGCCCGGGGGCTCTCTTGAAGCTTTCTTT.

The gene calls are TRBV2 and TRBJ2-2; D is unclear. The CDR3 is 12 amino acids. CDR1 SNHLY and CDR2 FYNNEI come from the germline V gene. Trimming pared 6 bases from V and 5 bases from J, leaving 7 bases between. The CDR3 coding sequence is TGTGCCAGCAGGGGAAGTACCGGGGAGCTGTTTTTT. Its translation: CASRGSTGELFF.